This T cell receptor beta chain was observed in a study of vaccination and CD4 T cells after COVID-19. Study background: Taking of post-vaccine samples occurred a median around 67 days after dose two (range 14 to 241).

Oncomine TCR Beta short-read sequencing was applied to DNA from cultured CD4+ T cells. TCRdb passed the PCR reads through MiXCR, listing each CDR3 protein once. Altogether approximately 13,000 distinct CDR3 sequences are present, 51% being singletons, with the ten largest covering under 12%. This clonotype was observed a few times. Its specificity is unknown. The CDR3 runs to 11 residues. Per germline, CDR1 DFQATT and CDR2 SNEGSKA (reference sequence). The V end lost 0 bases, the J end lost 7 bases, and 7 bases lay between the germline ends. As for treatment: approximately 10-day PBMC culture with coronavirus spike peptide pools or control peptides (ViraFEST assay).

This clonotype was sampled from a human donor who had recovered from COVID-19. Sequencing used CD4+ T cells from blood, cultured in vitro. The J gene is TRBJ2-7, the V gene TRBV20-1, with unresolved D. In DNA form, the CDR3 reads TGCAGTGCTAGAGACCCCATTGAGCAGTACTTC. Translated, it gives CSARDPIEQYF.